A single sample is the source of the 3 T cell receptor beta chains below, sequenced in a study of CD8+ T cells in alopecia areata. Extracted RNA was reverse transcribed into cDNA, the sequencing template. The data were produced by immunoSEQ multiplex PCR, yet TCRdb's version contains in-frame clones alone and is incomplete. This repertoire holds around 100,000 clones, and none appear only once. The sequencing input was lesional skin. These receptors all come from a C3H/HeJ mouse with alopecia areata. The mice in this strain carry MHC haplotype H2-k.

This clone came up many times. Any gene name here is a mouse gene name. CDR3 region: CASSHRGTYAEQFF. The covered CDR3 bases are TGTGCCAGCAGCCACAGGGGTACCTATGCT. This chain connects TRBV13-3 to TRBJ2-1; 7 bases agree with TRBD1. The sequence runs out 4 residues before the end of the CDR3; the remainder is reconstructed from the germline J gene. J was trimmed by 3 bases and V by 5 bases; bases with no gene match: 5. CDR1 and CDR2 (germline): NNHDY, SYVADS. This CDR3 is built from 14 residues.

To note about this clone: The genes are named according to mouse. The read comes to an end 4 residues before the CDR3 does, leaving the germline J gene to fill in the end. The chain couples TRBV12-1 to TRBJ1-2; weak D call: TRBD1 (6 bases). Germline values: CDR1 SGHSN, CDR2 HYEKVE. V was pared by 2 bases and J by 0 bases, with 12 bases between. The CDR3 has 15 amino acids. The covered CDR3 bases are TGTGCCAGCTCTCCCACAGGGTCACCAAACTCC. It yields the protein CASSPTGSPNS. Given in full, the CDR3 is CASSPTGSPNSDYTF.

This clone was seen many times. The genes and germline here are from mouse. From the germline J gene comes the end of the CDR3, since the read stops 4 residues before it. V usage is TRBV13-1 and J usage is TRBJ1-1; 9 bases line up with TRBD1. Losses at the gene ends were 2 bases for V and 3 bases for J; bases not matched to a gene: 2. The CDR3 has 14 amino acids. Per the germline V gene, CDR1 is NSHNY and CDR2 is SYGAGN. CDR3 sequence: CASSETGGDTEVFF. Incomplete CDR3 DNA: TGTGCCAGCAGTGAGACAGGGGGGGACACA.